This T cell receptor (beta chain) stems from a study of cytomegalovirus exposure and HLA in healthy donors. General observations from the study: Later analysis associated a missense DCLRE1C variant with TCR beta V- and J-gene trimming. Accurate prediction of most subjects' HLA-A and HLA-B alleles from TCR beta sequences was reported. Many donors carried some public TCRs, although rarity characterized most TCR sequences.

The sample holds one count of this clone. Its antigen is not identified. Other DNA sequences within the sample encode an identical CDR3. The primer mix had 60 Vbeta and 13 Jbeta primers. Repertoires were generated with immunoSEQ multiplex PCR, while TCRdb's copy carries only in-frame clones and drops some. This sample carries fewer than 250,000 clones, approximately 80% of them seen once, and the ten largest clones take less than 4.5%. The CDR3 has 14 amino acids. The germline V gene encodes CDR1 SGDLS and CDR2 YYNGEE. The V and J ends lost 0 bases and 0 bases respectively, with 7 bases between them. The clonotype comes from a male donor in good health and CMV-seronegative. The J gene is TRBJ2-7, the V gene TRBV9, with D possibly being TRBD2 (5 bases). Sequencing input: PBMCs. In DNA, the CDR3 is TGTGCCAGCAGCGTAGATGGAGGCTCCTACGAGCAGTACTTC. Translating gives CASSVDGGSYEQYF.